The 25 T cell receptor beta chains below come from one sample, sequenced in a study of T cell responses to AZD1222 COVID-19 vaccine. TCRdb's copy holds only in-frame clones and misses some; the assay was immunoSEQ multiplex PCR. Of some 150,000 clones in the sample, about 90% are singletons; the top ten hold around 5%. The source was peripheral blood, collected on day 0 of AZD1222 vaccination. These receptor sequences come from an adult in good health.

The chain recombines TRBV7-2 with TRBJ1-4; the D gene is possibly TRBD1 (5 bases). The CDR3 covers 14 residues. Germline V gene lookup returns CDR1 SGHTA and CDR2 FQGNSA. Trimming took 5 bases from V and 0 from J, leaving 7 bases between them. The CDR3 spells CASSPGPTNEKLFF. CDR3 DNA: TGTGCCAGCAGCCCGGGGCCAACTAATGAAAAACTGTTTTTT.

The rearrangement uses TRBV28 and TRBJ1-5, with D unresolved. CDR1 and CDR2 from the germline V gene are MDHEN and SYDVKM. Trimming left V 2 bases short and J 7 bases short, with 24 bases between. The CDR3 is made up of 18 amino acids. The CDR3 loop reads CASSLPPGRMDYYQPQHF. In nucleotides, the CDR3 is TGTGCCAGCAGTTTACCCCCGGGCAGGATGGATTACTACCAGCCCCAGCATTTT.

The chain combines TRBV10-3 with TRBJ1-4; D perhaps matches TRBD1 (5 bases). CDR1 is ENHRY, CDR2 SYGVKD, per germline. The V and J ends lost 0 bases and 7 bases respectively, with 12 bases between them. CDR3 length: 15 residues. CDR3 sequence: CAISESGALGEKLFF. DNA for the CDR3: TGTGCCATCAGTGAGTCCGGGGCGCTGGGTGAAAAACTGTTTTTT.

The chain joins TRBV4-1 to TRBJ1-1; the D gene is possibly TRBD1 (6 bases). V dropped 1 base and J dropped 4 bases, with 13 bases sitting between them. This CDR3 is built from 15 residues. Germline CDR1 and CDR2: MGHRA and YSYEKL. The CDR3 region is CASSQGRGQTTEAFF. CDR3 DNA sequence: TGCGCCAGCAGCCAAGGTCGAGGACAGACCACTGAAGCTTTCTTT.

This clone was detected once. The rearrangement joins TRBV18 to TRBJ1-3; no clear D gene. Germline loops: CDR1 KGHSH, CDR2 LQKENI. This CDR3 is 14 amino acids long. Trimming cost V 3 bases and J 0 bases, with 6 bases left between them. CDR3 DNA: TGTGCCAGCTCACCTGGCGCCTCTGGAAACACCATATATTTT. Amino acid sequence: CASSPGASGNTIYF.

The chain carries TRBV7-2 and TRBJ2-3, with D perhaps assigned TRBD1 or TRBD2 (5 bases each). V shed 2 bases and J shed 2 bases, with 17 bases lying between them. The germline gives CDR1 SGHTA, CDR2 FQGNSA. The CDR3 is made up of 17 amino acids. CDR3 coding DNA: TGTGCCAGCAGCTTATTCGGGGCCGAGGGACCCACAGATACGCAGTATTTT. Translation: CASSLFGAEGPTDTQYF. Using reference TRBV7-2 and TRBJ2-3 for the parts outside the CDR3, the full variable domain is GAGVSQSPSNKVTEKGKDVELRCDPISGHTALYWYRQSLGQGLEFLIYFQGNSAPDKSGLPSDRFSAERTGGSVSTLTIQRTQQEDSAVYLCASSLFGAEGPTDTQYFGPGTRLTVL.

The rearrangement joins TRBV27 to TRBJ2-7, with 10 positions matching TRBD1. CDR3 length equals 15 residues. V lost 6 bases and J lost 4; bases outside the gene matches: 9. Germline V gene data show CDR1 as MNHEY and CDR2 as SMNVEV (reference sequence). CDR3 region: CASRVTGGSGYEQYF. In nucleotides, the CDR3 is TGTGCCAGCAGGGTGACAGGGGGCTCAGGGTACGAGCAGTACTTC.

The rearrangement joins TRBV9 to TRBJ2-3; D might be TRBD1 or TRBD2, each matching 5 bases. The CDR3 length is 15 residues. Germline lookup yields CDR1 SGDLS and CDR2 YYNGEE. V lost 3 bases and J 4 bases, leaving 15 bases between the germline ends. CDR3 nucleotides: TGTGCCAGCAGCGCCACTCCGGGGCGCCCAGATACGCAGTATTTT. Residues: CASSATPGRPDTQYF.

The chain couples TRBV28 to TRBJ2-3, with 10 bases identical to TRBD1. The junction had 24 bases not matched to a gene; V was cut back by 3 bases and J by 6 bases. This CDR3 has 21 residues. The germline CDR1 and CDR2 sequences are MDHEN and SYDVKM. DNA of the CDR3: TGTGCCAGCAGTTTCCCCCCCGCACGACAGGGGGCGCGAGGGCCGACCGATACGCAGTATTTT. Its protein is CASSFPPARQGARGPTDTQYF.

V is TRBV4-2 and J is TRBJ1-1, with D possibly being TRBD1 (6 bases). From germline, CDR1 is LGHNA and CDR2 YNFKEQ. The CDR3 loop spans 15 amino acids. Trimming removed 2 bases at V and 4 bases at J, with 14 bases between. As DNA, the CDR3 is TGTGCCAGCAGCCAAAACTCAGGGGTCAGCACTGAAGCTTTCTTT. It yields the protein CASSQNSGVSTEAFF.

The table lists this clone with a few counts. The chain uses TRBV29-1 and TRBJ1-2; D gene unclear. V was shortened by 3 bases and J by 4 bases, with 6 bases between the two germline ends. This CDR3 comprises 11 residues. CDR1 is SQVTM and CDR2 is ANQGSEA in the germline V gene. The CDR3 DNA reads TGCAGCGTTGAGAGGGCCTATGGCTACACCTTC. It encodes CSVERAYGYTF.

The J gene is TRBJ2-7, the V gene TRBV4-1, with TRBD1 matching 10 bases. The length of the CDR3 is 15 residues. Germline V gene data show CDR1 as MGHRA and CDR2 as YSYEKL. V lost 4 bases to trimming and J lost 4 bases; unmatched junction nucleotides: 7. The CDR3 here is CASSPTGTGAYEQYF. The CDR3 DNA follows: TGCGCCAGCAGCCCTACAGGGACAGGGGCGTACGAGCAGTACTTC.

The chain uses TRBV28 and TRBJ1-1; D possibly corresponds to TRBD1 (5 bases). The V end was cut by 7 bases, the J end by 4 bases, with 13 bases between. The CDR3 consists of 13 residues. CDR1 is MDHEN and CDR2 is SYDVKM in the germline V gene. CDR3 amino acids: CASIPPGRTEAFF. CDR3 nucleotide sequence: TGTGCCAGCATCCCTCCAGGGCGCACTGAAGCTTTCTTT.

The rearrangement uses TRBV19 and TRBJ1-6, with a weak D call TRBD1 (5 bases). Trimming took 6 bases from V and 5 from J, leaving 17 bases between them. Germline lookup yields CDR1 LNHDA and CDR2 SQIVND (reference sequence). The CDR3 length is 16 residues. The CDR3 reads CASRSRGTIDNSPLHF. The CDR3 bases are TGTGCCAGTAGGAGCCGCGGGACCATCGATAATTCACCCCTCCACTTT.

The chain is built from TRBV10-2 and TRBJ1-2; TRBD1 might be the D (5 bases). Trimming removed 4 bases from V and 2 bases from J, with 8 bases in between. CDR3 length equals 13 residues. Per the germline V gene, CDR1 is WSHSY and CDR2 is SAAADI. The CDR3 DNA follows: TGCGCCAGCAGTGCGCAGGGCAACTATGGCTACACCTTC. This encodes CASSAQGNYGYTF.

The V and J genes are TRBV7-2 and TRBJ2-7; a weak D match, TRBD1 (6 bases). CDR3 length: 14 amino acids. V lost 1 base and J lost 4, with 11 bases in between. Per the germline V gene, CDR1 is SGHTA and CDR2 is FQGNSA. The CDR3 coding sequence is TGTGCCAGCAGCTTAGGGGGGCCTTCATACGAGCAGTACTTC. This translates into CASSLGGPSYEQYF.

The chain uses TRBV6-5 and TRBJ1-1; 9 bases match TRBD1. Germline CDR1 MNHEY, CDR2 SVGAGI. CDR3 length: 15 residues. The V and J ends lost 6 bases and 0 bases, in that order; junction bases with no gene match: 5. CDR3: CASRGTGSMNTEAFF. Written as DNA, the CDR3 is TGTGCCAGCAGGGGGACAGGGTCTATGAACACTGAAGCTTTCTTT.

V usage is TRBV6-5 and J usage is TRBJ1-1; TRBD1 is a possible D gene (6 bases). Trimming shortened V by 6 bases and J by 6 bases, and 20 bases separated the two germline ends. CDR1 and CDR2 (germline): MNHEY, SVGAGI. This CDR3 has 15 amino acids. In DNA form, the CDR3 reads TGTGCCAGCAGGCCCACAGGGAGTAGGTTCCCTGAAGCTTTCTTT. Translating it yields CASRPTGSRFPEAFF.

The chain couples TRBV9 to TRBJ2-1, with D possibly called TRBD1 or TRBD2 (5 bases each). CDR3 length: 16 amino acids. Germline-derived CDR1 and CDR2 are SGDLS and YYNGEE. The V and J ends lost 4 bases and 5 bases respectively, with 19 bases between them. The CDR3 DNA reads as TGTGCCAGCAGCATCGAGAGGACGGGGCCTCACAATGAGCAGTTCTTC. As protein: CASSIERTGPHNEQFF.

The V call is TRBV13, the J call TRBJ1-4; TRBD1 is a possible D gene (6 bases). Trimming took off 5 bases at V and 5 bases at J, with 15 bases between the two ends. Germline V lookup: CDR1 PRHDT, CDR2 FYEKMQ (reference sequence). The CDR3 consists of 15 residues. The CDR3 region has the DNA TGTGCCAGCAGCCCCCCGGACAGAGAGAATGAAAAACTGTTTTTT. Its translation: CASSPPDRENEKLFF.

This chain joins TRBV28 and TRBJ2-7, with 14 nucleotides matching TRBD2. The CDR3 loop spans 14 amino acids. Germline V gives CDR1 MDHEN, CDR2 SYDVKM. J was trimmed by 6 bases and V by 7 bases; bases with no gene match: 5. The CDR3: CASKFGLAGGEQYF. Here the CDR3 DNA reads TGTGCCAGCAAGTTCGGACTAGCGGGAGGCGAGCAGTACTTC.

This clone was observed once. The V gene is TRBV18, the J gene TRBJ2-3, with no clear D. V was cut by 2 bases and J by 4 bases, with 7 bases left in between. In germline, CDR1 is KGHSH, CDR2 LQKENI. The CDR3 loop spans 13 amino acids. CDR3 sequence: CASSPLNPDTQYF. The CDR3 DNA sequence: TGTGCCAGCTCACCATTAAATCCAGATACGCAGTATTTT.

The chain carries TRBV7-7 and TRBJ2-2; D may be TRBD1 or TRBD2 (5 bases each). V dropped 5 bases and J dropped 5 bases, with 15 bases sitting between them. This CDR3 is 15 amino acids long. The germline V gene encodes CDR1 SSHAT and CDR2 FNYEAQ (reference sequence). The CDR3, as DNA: TGTGCCAGCAGCCCCCTCTTGGGGGAAACCGGGGAGCTGTTTTTT. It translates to CASSPLLGETGELFF.

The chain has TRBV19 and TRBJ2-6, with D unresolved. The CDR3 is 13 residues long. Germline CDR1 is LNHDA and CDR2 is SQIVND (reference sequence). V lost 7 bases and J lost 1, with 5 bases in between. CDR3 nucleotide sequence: TGTGCCAGTACAGTTTCTGGGGCCAACGTCCTGACTTTC. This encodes CASTVSGANVLTF.

CDR3 bases: TGTGCCAGCAGTTATCAGGGAGCTCAGCCCCAGCATTTT. Translated, it gives CASSYQGAQPQHF. The chain employs TRBV6-6 and TRBJ1-5, with D maybe TRBD1 (5 bases). The CDR3 totals 13 residues. Per the germline V gene, CDR1 is MNHNY and CDR2 is SVGAGI (reference sequence). V was clipped by 3 bases and J by 6 bases, with 9 bases between them.